This T cell receptor (beta chain) originates from a study of blood T cell repertoires in COVID-19. As for the study in general: Both acute and convalescent COVID-19 samples were obtained from the United States, Italy and Spain. Nucleic acid was either cDNA or gDNA, and it came from T cells, B-cell-depleted T cells, or PBMCs.

Authors' processing steps: Researchers report that nucleated cell counts were estimated from reference gene primer amplification. The assay was immunoSEQ multiplex PCR, and TCRdb's table has in-frame clones only and misses some. V and J calls and clone size are given by that table; D and trimming were obtained from the DNA. The sample consists of roughly 68,000 clones, around 80% of them appearing once. This clone appeared a single time. The CDR3 extends over 17 amino acids. The trim removed 5 bases at V and 7 bases at J, leaving 17 bases unmatched. The germline gives CDR1 SGHVS, CDR2 FQNEAQ. Sequenced sample: peripheral blood. The chain uses TRBV7-8 and TRBJ2-3; the match to TRBD2 covers 8 bases. The sequence was obtained from a human donor in a cohort sampled during active COVID-19. In DNA, the CDR3 is TGTGCCAGCAGCACGAGAGCCGGGACTAGGATGTCAAATACGCAGTATTTT. It specifies CASSTRAGTRMSNTQYF.